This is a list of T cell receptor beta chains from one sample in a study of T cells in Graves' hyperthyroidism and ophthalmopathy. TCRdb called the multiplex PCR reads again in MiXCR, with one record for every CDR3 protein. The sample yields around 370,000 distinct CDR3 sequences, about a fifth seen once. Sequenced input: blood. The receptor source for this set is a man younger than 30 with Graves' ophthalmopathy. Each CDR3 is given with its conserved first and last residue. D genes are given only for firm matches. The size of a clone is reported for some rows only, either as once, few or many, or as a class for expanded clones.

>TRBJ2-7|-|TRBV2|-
TGTGCCAGCAGCGTCTCGGGTGGCCCCTACGAGCAGTACTTC
CASSVSGGPYEQYF
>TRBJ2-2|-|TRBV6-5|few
TGTGCCAGCAGTTACGGGTTTGTGACCGGGGAGCTGTTTTTT
CASSYGFVTGELFF
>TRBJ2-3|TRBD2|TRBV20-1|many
TGCAGTGCTACGGGACTAGCGGGTTTTGGGGATACGCAGTATTTT
CSATGLAGFGDTQYF
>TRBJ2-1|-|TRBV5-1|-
TGCGCCAGCAGCCTCTCCGGGACACGTTACAATGAGCAGTTCTTC
CASSLSGTRYNEQFF
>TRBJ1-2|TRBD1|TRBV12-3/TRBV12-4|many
TGTGCCAGCAGCTCTGACAGGGTCCGGGACTACACCTTC
CASSSDRVRDYTF
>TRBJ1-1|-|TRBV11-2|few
TGTGCCAGCAGCCCCCCCGGGGGCTTGAACACTGAAGCTTTCTTT
CASSPPGGLNTEAFF
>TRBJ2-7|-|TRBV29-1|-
TGCAGCGTTGAATCAGGTGGCTACGAGCAGTACTTC
CSVESGGYEQYF
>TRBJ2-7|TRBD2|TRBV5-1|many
TGCGCCAGCAGCTACGCCCCCGGGACTACCTCCTACGAGCAGTACTTC
CASSYAPGTTSYEQYF
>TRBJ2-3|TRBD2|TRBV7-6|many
TGTGCCAGCAGCTTCGACAGAGCGGGGGAAACAGATACGCAGTATTTT
CASSFDRAGETDTQYF
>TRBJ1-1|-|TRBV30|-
TGTGCCTGGAGTGCTCGGCTGACCGGGGTGAACACTGAAGCTTTCTTT
CAWSARLTGVNTEAFF
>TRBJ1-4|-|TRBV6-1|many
TGTGCCAGCAGGGGACTTGAGGGGAATGAAAAACTGTTTTTT
CASRGLEGNEKLFF
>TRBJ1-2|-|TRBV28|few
TGTGCCAGCAGCCGCGGGTTCGGCTACACCTTC
CASSRGFGYTF
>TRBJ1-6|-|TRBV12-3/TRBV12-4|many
TGTGCCAGCAGTGAGAGGGAAAATTCACCCCTCCACTTT
CASSERENSPLHF
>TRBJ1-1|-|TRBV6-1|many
TGTGCCAGCAGTGAATGGCAGACAAACACTGAAGCTTTCTTT
CASSEWQTNTEAFF
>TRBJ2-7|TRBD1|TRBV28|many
TGTGCCAGCAGCCGGACAGGGGGGGCCTACGAGCAGTACTTC
CASSRTGGAYEQYF
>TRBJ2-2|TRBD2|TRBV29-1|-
TGCAGCGCTAGGGGAAGCGGGGAAAACACCGGGGAGCTGTTTTTT
CSARGSGENTGELFF
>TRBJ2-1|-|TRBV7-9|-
TGTGCCAGCAGCGTGGGCAGGATCGTCTCCTACAATGAGCAGTTCTTC
CASSVGRIVSYNEQFF
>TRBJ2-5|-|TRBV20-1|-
TGCAGTGTGACTAGAATACCGAAAGAGACCCAGTACTTC
CSVTRIPKETQYF
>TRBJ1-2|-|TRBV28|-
TGTGCCAGCAGTTTATGGGAAAACACTAACTATGGCTACACCTTC
CASSLWENTNYGYTF
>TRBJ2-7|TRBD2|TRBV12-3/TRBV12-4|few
TGTGCCAGCAGTTTGCTTCGGGGGGGGCGGAACGAGCAGTACTTC
CASSLLRGGRNEQYF
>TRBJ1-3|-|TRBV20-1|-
TGCAGTGCCGCCTCGACTGCGCTGGACGAATCTAGAAACACCATATATTTT
CSAASTALDESRNTIYF
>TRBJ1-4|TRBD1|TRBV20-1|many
TGCAGTGCGAGGACAGGGGGTAATGAAAAACTGTTTTTT
CSARTGGNEKLFF
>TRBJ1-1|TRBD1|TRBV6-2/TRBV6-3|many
TGTGCCAGCAGTTACTCCCACAGGGGTGAACTGAACACTGAAGCTTTCTTT
CASSYSHRGELNTEAFF
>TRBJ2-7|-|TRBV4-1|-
TGCGCCAGCAGCCAACTTTACAGGGCCCCCTACGAGCAGTGCTTC
CASSQLYRAPYEQCF
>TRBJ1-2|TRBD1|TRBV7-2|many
TGTGCCAGCAGCTTGGGACAGGGGGAAAGTGGCTACACCTTC
CASSLGQGESGYTF
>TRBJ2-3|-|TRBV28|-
TGTGCCAGCAGTTCCCAGGGGATGGTCACAGATACGCAGTATTTT
CASSSQGMVTDTQYF
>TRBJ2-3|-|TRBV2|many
TGTGCCAGCAGTGGGGGGGGGCCCGCAGATACGCAGTATTTT
CASSGGGPADTQYF
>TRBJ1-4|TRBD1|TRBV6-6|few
TGTGCCAGCAGTTACCCTGGACAGGGGGGCGAAAAACTGTTTTTT
CASSYPGQGGEKLFF
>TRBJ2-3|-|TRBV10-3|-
TGTGCCATCAGTGGACCCAACCAGGAGGGCACAGATACGCAGTATTTT
CAISGPNQEGTDTQYF
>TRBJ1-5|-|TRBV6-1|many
TGTGCCAGCAGTGAAGGGAGGGAGGGCAATCAGCCCCAGCATTTT
CASSEGREGNQPQHF
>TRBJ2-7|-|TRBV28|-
TGTGCCAGCAGATCTAGCGTGAGGAGCACCTACGAGCAGTACTTC
CASRSSVRSTYEQYF
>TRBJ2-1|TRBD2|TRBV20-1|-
TGCAGTGCTAGGTTGGCTAGCGGGGTGGGGTACAATGAGCAGTTCTTC
CSARLASGVGYNEQFF
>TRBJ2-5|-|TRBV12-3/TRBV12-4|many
TGTGCCAGCAGTTTAGGACAGTTGCAAGAGACCCAGTACTTC
CASSLGQLQETQYF
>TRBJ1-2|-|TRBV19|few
TGTGCCAGTAACGACCGAGGCGGGACGGACTATGGCTACACCTTC
CASNDRGGTDYGYTF
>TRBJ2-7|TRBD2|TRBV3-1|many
TGTGCCAGCAGCCACTCCGGGACTAGCGGGGGGGCCAACGAGCAGTACTTC
CASSHSGTSGGANEQYF
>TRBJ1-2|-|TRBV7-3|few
TGTGCCAGCAGTTCATCGGGGTCCTATGGCTACACCTTC
CASSSSGSYGYTF
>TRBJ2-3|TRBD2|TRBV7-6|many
TGTGCCAGCAGCTTAGAGGCTAATAGCGGGGGGGCTGCAGATACGCAGTATTTT
CASSLEANSGGAADTQYF
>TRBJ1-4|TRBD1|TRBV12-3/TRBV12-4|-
TGTGCCAGCAGTTTAAGGACAGGGGTACGAGAAAAACTGTTTTTT
CASSLRTGVREKLFF
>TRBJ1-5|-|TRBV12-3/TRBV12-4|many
TGTGCCAGCAGTTTATCCGGACGGGGCAATCAGCCCCAGCATTTT
CASSLSGRGNQPQHF
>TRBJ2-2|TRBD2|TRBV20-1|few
TGCAGTGCTAGACTAGCGGGGGGAGCCGGGGAGCTGTTTTTT
CSARLAGGAGELFF
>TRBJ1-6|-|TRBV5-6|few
TGTGCCAGCAGCTCAACAGGGCTAGGATCACCCCTCCACTTT
CASSSTGLGSPLHF
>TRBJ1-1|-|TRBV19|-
TGTGCCAGCCTTGGGGCTGAGAACACTGAAGCTTTCTTT
CASLGAENTEAFF
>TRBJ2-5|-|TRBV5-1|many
TGCGCCAGCAGCTTAGCAGACAGTGGGCAAGAGACCCAGTACTTC
CASSLADSGQETQYF
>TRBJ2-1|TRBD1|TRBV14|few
TGTGCCAGCAGCCAAGGAGGGACAGTTTGGAATGAGCAGTTCTTC
CASSQGGTVWNEQFF
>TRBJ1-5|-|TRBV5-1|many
TGCGCCAGCAGCTTAGAGGATCCTAGCAATCAGCCCCAGCATTTT
CASSLEDPSNQPQHF
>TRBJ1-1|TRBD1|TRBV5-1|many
TGCGCCAGCAGCTTAAACCAGGGGGCGAACACTGAAGCTTTCTTT
CASSLNQGANTEAFF
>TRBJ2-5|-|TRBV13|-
TGTGCCAGCAGCTTTAGTTGGCGGGGCTTACAAGAGACCCAGTACTTC
CASSFSWRGLQETQYF
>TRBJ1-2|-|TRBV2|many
TGTGCCAGCAGTGATCCTCGGGAAGGGGTATATGGCTACACCTTC
CASSDPREGVYGYTF
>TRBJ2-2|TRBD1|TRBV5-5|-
TGTGCCAGCAGCTTCGTAACGGGGACAGGGGCCGGGGAGCTGTTTTTT
CASSFVTGTGAGELFF
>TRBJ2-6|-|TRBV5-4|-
TGTGCCAGCAGCTGGCCGGGTGGGGAGGCCAACGTCCTGACTTTC
CASSWPGGEANVLTF
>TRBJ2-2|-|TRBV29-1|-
TGCAGCGCCGGACAAATCGCGAACACCGGGGAGCTGTTTTTT
CSAGQIANTGELFF
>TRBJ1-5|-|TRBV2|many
TGTGCCAGCAGCCCCGGGATGTGGGGTAACGATCAGCCCCAGCATTTT
CASSPGMWGNDQPQHF
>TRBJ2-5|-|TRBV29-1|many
TGCAGCGTTGACAAGGGGGAACAAGAGACCCAGTACTTC
CSVDKGEQETQYF
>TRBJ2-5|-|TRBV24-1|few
TGTGCCACCAGTGTAGTGGGCGGGGAGACCCAGTACTTC
CATSVVGGETQYF
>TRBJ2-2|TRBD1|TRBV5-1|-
TGCGCCAGCAGCTTGGTCACGGGACAGAGCAACACCGGGGAGCTGTTTTTT
CASSLVTGQSNTGELFF
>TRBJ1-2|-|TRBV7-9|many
TGTGCCAGCAGCTTAGGAGGGGCCGACTATGGCTACACCTTC
CASSLGGADYGYTF
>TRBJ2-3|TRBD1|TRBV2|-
TGTGCCAGCAGCGCCCACCGGGACAGATACACAGATACGCAGTATTTT
CASSAHRDRYTDTQYF